A single sample is the source of the 9 T cell receptor beta chains below, sequenced in a study of T cells after posttransplantation cyclophosphamide. TCRdb keeps only in-frame clones here, not all; method: immunoSEQ multiplex PCR. The sample includes around 3,300 clones, 95% to 96% of them seen just once. The sequenced material came from naive CD8+ T cells sorted from PBMCs. All receptors derive from a woman aged 45-59 years in good health and a related stem cell transplant donor.

This clone was seen once. V gene TRBV14 combines with J gene TRBJ2-7; 8 bases align to TRBD2. With V trimmed by 2 bases and J by 6 bases, 6 bases remained unmatched. The CDR3 has 14 residues. Germline V CDR1 and CDR2: SGHDN, FVKESK. This CDR3 is CASSQLSGGTEQYF. For the CDR3, the DNA is TGTGCCAGCAGCCAATTAAGCGGGGGCACCGAGCAGTACTTC.

V gene TRBV19 combines with J gene TRBJ2-1; the D gene is possibly TRBD2 (6 bases). The CDR3 is 13 amino acids. V lost 7 bases and J lost 4, with 11 bases in between. Per germline, CDR1 LNHDA and CDR2 SQIVND (reference sequence). CDR3 region: CASTPSVYNEQFF. CDR3 sequence (DNA): TGTGCCAGTACCCCTAGCGTTTACAATGAGCAGTTCTTC.

In its sample, this clone was seen once. The CDR3 DNA reads TGTGCCAGCAGTTATCTTTGGGACAGGGCCTACAATGAGCAGTTCTTC. Encoded protein: CASSYLWDRAYNEQFF. The chain has TRBV6-5 and TRBJ2-1; 9 positions agree with TRBD1. This CDR3 is built from 16 residues. The ends lost 3 bases at V and 2 bases at J; junction bases unmatched: 5. CDR1 is MNHEY and CDR2 is SVGAGI in the germline V gene.

The chain recombines TRBV7-3 with TRBJ1-2, with D perhaps matching TRBD1 (6 bases). The CDR3 spans 16 residues. CDR1 SGHTA and CDR2 FQGTGA come from the germline V gene. Deletions cut 1 base from V and 6 bases from J, with 18 bases between. CDR3 residues: CASSLIRRGRSHGYTF. The DNA for the CDR3 is TGTGCCAGCAGCTTAATACGGCGGGGGCGGTCGCATGGCTACACCTTC.

This clone was seen a single time. The chain links TRBV5-1 to TRBJ2-7; D perhaps matches TRBD1 (6 bases). CDR3 length: 15 amino acids. V lost 0 bases and J lost 5, with 15 bases in between. Germline lookup yields CDR1 SGHRS and CDR2 YFSETQ. The CDR3: CASSLATGKSHEQYF. In nucleotides, the CDR3 is TGCGCCAGCAGCTTGGCCACAGGGAAATCCCACGAGCAGTACTTC.

This chain uses TRBV5-6 with TRBJ2-5, with D perhaps matching TRBD1 (5 bases). The length of the CDR3 is 14 residues. V shed 1 base and J shed 3 bases, with 10 bases lying between them. Germline CDR1 reads SGHDT; CDR2 reads YYEEEE. CDR3 region: CASSLWGREETQYF. In DNA, the CDR3 is TGTGCCAGCAGCTTGTGGGGCAGAGAAGAGACCCAGTACTTC.

Only one count was recorded for this clone. V usage is TRBV5-4 and J usage is TRBJ2-1; the D is unclear. The germline gives CDR1 SGHNT, CDR2 YYREEE (reference sequence). This CDR3 has 13 residues. Trimming took off 0 bases at V and 9 bases at J, with 10 bases between the two ends. The DNA of the CDR3 is TGTGCCAGCAGCTTGGACACCTTGGCTGAGCAGTTCTTC. As protein: CASSLDTLAEQFF.

The J gene is TRBJ1-4, the V gene TRBV11-2, with D unresolved. Between the trimmed V and J ends, which lost 2 bases and 8 bases, there was a span of 6 bases. The CDR3 is made up of 12 amino acids. Germline loops: CDR1 SGHAT, CDR2 FQNNGV. The CDR3 DNA follows: TGTGCCAGCAGCTTAAACGGGGAAAAACTGTTTTTT. Translated: CASSLNGEKLFF.

This clone was detected only once. The J gene is TRBJ2-7, the V gene TRBV4-1; TRBD2 aligns across 11 bases. CDR1 is MGHRA and CDR2 is YSYEKL in the germline V gene. V gave up 4 bases and J gave up 4 bases; unmatched junction bases: 6. CDR3 length equals 15 residues. The CDR3 coding sequence is TGCGCCAGCAGCCGATCTAGCGGGAGGCTGTACGAGCAGTACTTC. Translation: CASSRSSGRLYEQYF.